These T cell receptor beta chains were read from a single sample in a study of T cell responses to AZD1222 COVID-19 vaccine. Using immunoSEQ multiplex PCR, the repertoire was profiled, and TCRdb retains in-frame clones only, with some absent. The repertoire consists of 120,000 or so clones, with approximately 89% occurring once and the leading ten covering 4.5% to 6%. Source: peripheral blood, taken on day 0 of AZD1222 vaccination. The receptor set was obtained from an adult in good health. The CDR3 runs from the conserved cysteine through the conserved F or W.

J | V | CDR3
TRBJ1-1 | TRBV6-5 | CASSDSWNTEAFF
TRBJ2-1 | TRBV3-1/TRBV3-2 | CASSSSGTINEQFF
TRBJ2-7 | TRBV6-5 | CASSYSSGTPYEQYF
TRBJ2-7 | TRBV5-1 | CASSLRGDPYEQYF
TRBJ1-5 | TRBV30 | CAWSQGMDQPQHF
TRBJ2-7 | TRBV2 | CASKKGDYSYEQYF
TRBJ2-7 | TRBV11-3 | CASSQGQGAYEQYF
TRBJ2-7 | TRBV10-1 | CASSEGGLGRTPYEQYF
TRBJ2-3 | TRBV18 | CASSPRAAGTDTQYF
TRBJ2-7 | TRBV2 | CASGALGQAAYEQYF
TRBJ2-7 | TRBV5-1 | CASSLFASPSGSEQYF
TRBJ2-7 | TRBV7-2 | CASSTRQGAYEQYF
TRBJ1-1 | TRBV6-6 | CASISRAGAEAFF
TRBJ1-5 | TRBV19 | CASSILESSNQPQHF
TRBJ2-2 | TRBV10-3 | CAIRERNTGELFF
TRBJ1-3 | TRBV3-1/TRBV3-2 | CASSKSTGSISGNTIYF
TRBJ1-3 | TRBV2 | CASSESGGFGNTIYF
TRBJ1-1 | TRBV5-1 | CASDRTGRNTEAFF
TRBJ2-5 | TRBV7-3 | CASSGGQPGATQYF
TRBJ2-4 | TRBV5-1 | CASSPGTSGPSNIQYF
TRBJ1-1 | TRBV29-1 | CSCKAGKTEAFF
TRBJ1-2 | TRBV12-3/TRBV12-4 | CASANRENYGYTF